A single sample is the source of the 23 T cell receptor beta chains below, sequenced in a study of cytotoxic CD8 clonotypes in ibrutinib-treated CLL. The protocol was immunoSEQ multiplex PCR, while the TCRdb copy is restricted to in-frame clones and leaves out a portion. The data hold 100,000 or so clones, with under 70% observed a single time. The sequencing used PBMCs, collected after 24 months of ibrutinib treatment. The receptors shown here come from a human donor with chronic lymphocytic leukemia.

This clone was found many times. The V call is TRBV25-1, the J call TRBJ2-7; D may be TRBD2 (6 bases). Trimming took 6 bases from V and 3 from J, leaving 15 bases between them. The germline gives CDR1 MGHDK, CDR2 SYGVNS. The CDR3 is made up of 14 amino acids. CDR3 amino acids: CASRHPGSGYEQYF. DNA for the CDR3: TGTGCCAGCAGACACCCCGGTAGCGGCTACGAGCAGTACTTC.

The chain joins TRBV7-3 to TRBJ2-3; 9 nucleotides line up with TRBD2. CDR1 is SGHTA and CDR2 is FQGTGA in the germline V gene. This CDR3 is built from 19 residues. J gave up 4 bases and V 1 base, and 15 bases lay outside the gene matches. The CDR3 DNA reads as TGTGCCAGCAGCTTAAAAGGGGATCGGAGCGGGGGGCCCCCAGATACGCAGTATTTT. Its protein product is CASSLKGDRSGGPPDTQYF.

This clone was counted between two and nine times. This chain connects TRBV2 to TRBJ2-7, with 10 bases that match TRBD1. CDR3 size: 16 residues. Looked up from germline, CDR1 is SNHLY and CDR2 is FYNNEI. J lost 4 bases, V lost 2 bases, and 8 bases had no gene match. CDR3 nucleotide sequence: TGTGCCAGCAGTGAACCCGGACAGGGGGATCTTTACGAGCAGTACTTC. This gives the protein CASSEPGQGDLYEQYF. The whole variable domain, filled in from reference TRBV2 and TRBJ2-7, reads EPEVTQTPSHQVTQMGQEVILRCVPISNHLYFYWYRQILGQKVEFLVSFYNNEISEKSEIFDDQFSVERPDGSNFTLKIRSTKLEDSAMYFCASSEPGQGDLYEQYFGPGTRLTVT.

This chain joins TRBV29-1 and TRBJ1-5; tentatively, D is TRBD1 (6 bases). The CDR3 is 13 amino acids. Germline-derived CDR1 and CDR2 are SQVTM and ANQGSEA. Deletions cut 5 bases from V and 4 bases from J, with 12 bases between. The CDR3: CSVTDSLNQPQHF. The CDR3 nucleotides are TGCAGCGTTACGGACAGTCTTAATCAGCCCCAGCATTTT.

This clone occurred once. V and J are TRBV5-5 and TRBJ2-5, with D perhaps matching TRBD1 or TRBD2 (5 bases each). Germline lookup yields CDR1 SGHKS and CDR2 YYEKEE (reference sequence). The CDR3 contains 13 residues. With 6 bases removed from V and 4 bases from J, the gap between germline ends came to 13 bases. The CDR3 sequence is CASTLEGRETQYF. Written as DNA, the CDR3 is TGTGCCAGCACTTTAGAGGGGCGAGAGACCCAGTACTTC.

The genes are TRBV7-9 and TRBJ2-1; D perhaps matches TRBD2 (6 bases). Germline CDR1 SEHNR, CDR2 FQNEAQ (reference sequence). V dropped 5 bases and J dropped 6 bases, with 17 bases sitting between them. This CDR3 comprises 15 residues. The CDR3 spells CASSGGVTPFNEQFF. CDR3 nucleotide sequence: TGTGCCAGCAGCGGCGGGGTAACTCCTTTCAATGAGCAGTTCTTC.

The chain carries TRBV4-1 and TRBJ2-2; 10 bases line up with TRBD1. Germline CDR1 MGHRA, CDR2 YSYEKL. The CDR3 totals 17 residues. J lost 5 bases, V lost 3 bases, and 9 bases had no gene match. The CDR3 coding sequence is TGCGCCAGCAGCCACCAAACCCCGGGACAGGGGACCGGGGAGCTGTTTTTT. Its translation is CASSHQTPGQGTGELFF.

This clone was observed a single time. A junction end diverges from the germline sequence, so it may reflect a read error. This chain connects TRBV7-7 to TRBJ2-1; a weak D match, TRBD1 (7 bases). The CDR3 has 14 residues. Germline-derived CDR1 and CDR2 are SSHAT and FNYEAQ (reference sequence). The CDR3 protein is CASSAGQTTNEQFF. CDR3 in DNA: TGTGCTAGCAGCGCGGGACAGACAACCAATGAGCAGTTCTTC.

The chain is built from TRBV4-2 and TRBJ1-2; 9 bases are shared with TRBD1. Germline loops: CDR1 LGHNA, CDR2 YNFKEQ. The J segment lost 5 bases and the V segment lost 0 bases, leaving 13 bases of the junction unmatched. The CDR3 length is 18 residues. The CDR3 nucleotides are TGTGCCAGCAGCCAAGAGGGGGACAGGGAGGCTACGGTATATGGCTACACCTTC. This encodes CASSQEGDREATVYGYTF.

The gene calls are TRBV5-1 and TRBJ1-4, with D hard to call. The CDR3 contains 15 residues. Per the germline V gene, CDR1 is SGHRS and CDR2 is YFSETQ. V lost 0 bases, J lost 8 bases, and 14 bases lay in between. In DNA, the CDR3 is TGCGCCAGCAGCTTGGATGGGCAGACCTCCGAAAAACTGTTTTTT. Residues: CASSLDGQTSEKLFF. Drawing the rest from reference TRBV5-1 and TRBJ1-4, the complete variable domain is KAGVTQTPRYLIKTRGQQVTLSCSPISGHRSVSWYQQTPGQGLQFLFEYFSETQRNKGNFPGRFSGRQFSNSRSEMNVSTLELGDSALYLCASSLDGQTSEKLFFGSGTQLSVL.

This clone was picked up a small number of times. The chain combines TRBV29-1 with TRBJ2-2; the match to TRBD1 covers 8 bases. Germline CDR1 SQVTM, CDR2 ANQGSEA. The J segment lost 6 bases and the V segment lost 7 bases, leaving 4 bases of the junction unmatched. The CDR3 runs to 12 residues. This CDR3 is CSALQGAGELFF. CDR3 DNA sequence: TGCAGCGCCTTACAGGGGGCCGGGGAGCTGTTTTTT.

This clone was detected many times. The V call is TRBV4-1, the J call TRBJ2-7; possible D gene TRBD2, 6 bases. With 1 base removed from V and 0 bases from J, the gap between germline ends came to 13 bases. Per germline, CDR1 MGHRA and CDR2 YSYEKL. The CDR3 runs to 16 residues. The CDR3 reads CASSQAGLLSSYEQYF. Written as DNA, the CDR3 is TGCGCCAGCAGCCAAGCGGGACTCTTAAGCTCCTACGAGCAGTACTTC.

V and J are TRBV6-5 and TRBJ1-6; the D is unclear. V was shortened by 2 bases and J by 1 base, with 6 bases between the two germline ends. This CDR3 has 15 residues. Germline V lookup: CDR1 MNHEY, CDR2 SVGAGI. CDR3 nucleotides: TGTGCCAGCAGTTACGGGGAGTCCTATAATTCACCCCTCCACTTT. This translates into CASSYGESYNSPLHF.

This clone was observed a handful of times. The chain links TRBV5-1 to TRBJ1-6, with 7 bases aligning to TRBD1. Trimming at V came to 4 bases and at J to 7 bases, leaving 8 bases not matched to a gene. Germline CDR1 is SGHRS and CDR2 is YFSETQ. This CDR3 is built from 15 residues. The CDR3 coding sequence is TGCGCCAGCAGCGGAGCGGGACAGAGAAATTCACCCCTCCACTTT. It encodes CASSGAGQRNSPLHF.

This chain connects TRBV4-2 to TRBJ2-7; D is ambiguous. Looked up from germline, CDR1 is LGHNA and CDR2 is YNFKEQ. This CDR3 has 12 residues. The V gene lost 4 bases and the J gene lost 4 bases, with 8 bases spanning the gap. The CDR3 coding sequence is TGTGCCAGCAGCCCCCCTGGGTACGAGCAGTACTTC. Protein: CASSPPGYEQYF.

V is TRBV29-1 and J is TRBJ2-1, with D uncertain. CDR1 and CDR2 (germline): SQVTM, ANQGSEA. Trimming stripped 6 bases from V and 4 bases from J, with 16 bases between. The CDR3 length is 14 residues. CDR3 bases: TGCAGCGTCGTTACAGATATCCCTTACAATGAGCAGTTCTTC. Translating gives CSVVTDIPYNEQFF.

Regarding this clone: The identical CDR3 is also encoded by other nucleotide sequences in the sample. The chain uses TRBV5-1 and TRBJ1-2, with a possible D match to TRBD1 (6 bases). The CDR3 has 13 residues. Between the trimmed V and J ends, which lost 4 bases and 4 bases, there was a span of 11 bases. CDR1 SGHRS and CDR2 YFSETQ come from the germline V gene. The CDR3 is CASSPDSPYGYTF. The CDR3 coding sequence is TGCGCCAGCAGCCCGGACAGTCCCTATGGCTACACCTTC. Based on the CDR3 plus reference TRBV5-1 and TRBJ1-2, the full variable domain is KAGVTQTPRYLIKTRGQQVTLSCSPISGHRSVSWYQQTPGQGLQFLFEYFSETQRNKGNFPGRFSGRQFSNSRSEMNVSTLELGDSALYLCASSPDSPYGYTFGSGTRLTVV.

This chain joins TRBV5-1 and TRBJ2-5; TRBD1 aligns across 7 bases. CDR1 and CDR2 (germline): SGHRS, YFSETQ. The CDR3 runs to 14 residues. J was trimmed by 5 bases and V by 4 bases; bases with no gene match: 8. CDR3 residues: CASSGNRGSETQYF. The CDR3 nucleotides are TGCGCCAGCAGCGGGAACAGGGGCTCTGAGACCCAGTACTTC.

V and J are TRBV6-1 and TRBJ2-3, with 8 bases fitting TRBD2. The CDR3 length is 13 residues. The germline V gene has CDR1 MNHNS and CDR2 SASEGT. Losses at the gene ends were 6 bases for V and 2 bases for J; bases not matched to a gene: 1. CDR3 region: CASSGGATDTQYF. The CDR3 region has the DNA TGTGCCAGCAGCGGGGGGGCCACAGATACGCAGTATTTT.

This clone counts as medium-sized. The gene calls are TRBV5-4 and TRBJ2-1; D not certain. The CDR3 consists of 14 residues. Trimming stripped 4 bases from V and 8 bases from J, with 16 bases between. Germline V CDR1 and CDR2: SGHNT, YYREEE (reference sequence). The CDR3: CASSRSLVRYEQFF. The CDR3 region has the DNA TGTGCCAGCAGCCGATCTCTAGTACGCTATGAGCAGTTCTTC.

The chain recombines TRBV21-1 with TRBJ2-3; whether TRBD2, the table's D call, matches the DNA was not checked. TRBV21-1 has pseudogene status. The CDR3 runs to 15 residues. CDR3 DNA sequence: TGTGCCAGCAGCAAAGTAGAGGCTCGCACAGATACGCAGTATTTT. It yields the protein CASSKVEARTDTQYF.

The V call is TRBV7-8, the J call TRBJ2-3; 13 nucleotides agree with TRBD2. The CDR3 loop spans 19 amino acids. Germline assignment: CDR1 SGHVS and CDR2 FQNEAQ. V shed 4 bases and J 2 bases; nucleotides not matched to a gene: 12. The CDR3 region has the DNA TGTGCCAGCAGCTCCGTGAGGACTAGCGGGGGCCAAGACACAGATACGCAGTATTTT. This gives the protein CASSSVRTSGGQDTDTQYF.

This rearrangement joins TRBV28 to TRBJ1-1; 7 nucleotides line up with TRBD1. The CDR3 length is 14 residues. Losses at the gene ends were 7 bases for V and 0 bases for J; bases not matched to a gene: 5. The germline gives CDR1 MDHEN, CDR2 SYDVKM. CDR3 amino acids: CASKRGQMNTEAFF. DNA for the CDR3: TGTGCCAGCAAAAGGGGACAGATGAACACTGAAGCTTTCTTT.